This paragraph covers one TCR beta chain sequence. No antigen is known for it. The entry originates in a study of human T cells and chemical hapten exposure. Findings and limits, study-wide: Healthy individuals' immune responses may differ from those of donors, who had alopecia.

Sample time point: pre-sensitization, week 0. As for treatment: therapeutic diphenylcyclopropenone sensitization with weekly scalp DPC. Blood was collected ahead of every patch test applied. TCRdb called the RACE reads again in MiXCR, with one record for every CDR3 protein. The data contain roughly 90,000 distinct CDR3 sequences, 9.6% of them singletons. V lost 2 bases and J lost 7, with 12 bases in between. Germline V gene sequence: CDR1 MNHNY, CDR2 SVGAGI (reference sequence). This CDR3 is built from 14 residues. This material consisted of whole blood, taken in connection with sensitization to the hapten diphenylcyclopropenone (DPC). This sequence was found in a woman aged 40 to 55 with alopecia areata. Some clones in this sample may be carry-over from other donors' samples. V and J are TRBV6-6 and TRBJ1-5; the D gene is possibly TRBD1 (6 bases). The CDR3 spells CASSYLSGEQPQHF. CDR3 DNA sequence: TGTGCCAGCAGTTACCTGTCAGGGGAACAGCCCCAGCATTTT.